The clone carrying this T cell receptor (beta chain) has ten or more counts. The data derive from a study of breast tumors, draining lymph nodes, adjacent tissues. TCRdb analysed the multiplex PCR reads with MiXCR anew, one entry per CDR3 protein. The data contain 20,000 or so distinct CDR3 sequences, about 30% of them singletons. What was sequenced was breast tumor tissue. The receptor was derived from a female donor with breast cancer. Some clones in this sample may be carry-over from other donors' samples.

The CDR3 protein is CASSQALAGSYEQYF. The CDR3 nucleotides are TGTGCCAGCAGCCAAGCCCTAGCGGGGTCCTACGAGCAGTACTTC. The gene calls are TRBV4-2 and TRBJ2-7, with 9 bases that match TRBD2. With V trimmed by 1 base and J by 1 base, 2 bases remained unmatched. The CDR3 totals 15 residues. The germline gives CDR1 LGHNA, CDR2 YNFKEQ.